Following are 26 T cell receptor beta chains from one sample sequenced in a study of CD8+CD57+ T cells in acquired aplastic anemia. The study profiled TCR beta VDJ and CDR3 using genomic DNA as template. From the reads, TCRdb called clonotypes with MiXCR, one entry per CDR3 protein. This table holds around 150,000 distinct CDR3 sequences, around two fifths found once. Sequencing used sorted CD4+, CD8+, or CD8+CD57+ T cells (not recorded which) from PBMCs. The receptors derive from a human donor in good health, serving as a control.

This chain links TRBV3-1 with TRBJ2-1, with 11 bases matching TRBD2. Losses at the gene ends were 4 bases for V and 7 bases for J; bases not matched to a gene: 12. The CDR3 totals 17 residues. Per the germline V gene, CDR1 is LGHDT and CDR2 is YNNKEL (reference sequence). CDR3 protein: CASSLTSGGGGINEQFF. CDR3 nucleotides: TGTGCCAGCAGCCTTACTAGCGGGGGAGGGGGAATAAATGAGCAGTTCTTC.

This clonotype has at least ten counts. This rearrangement joins TRBV2 to TRBJ2-6; 7 nucleotides match TRBD2. After removal of 8 bases from V and 9 bases from J, the junction contained 10 bases not matched to a gene. This CDR3 comprises 14 residues. Germline CDR1 and CDR2: SNHLY and FYNNEI. The DNA of the CDR3 is TGTGCCAGCTCAACTCGGGGGGTAGGCAACGTCCTGACTTTC. Protein product: CASSTRGVGNVLTF.

The V gene is TRBV29-1, the J gene TRBJ1-2; a weak D match, TRBD1 (5 bases). V dropped 4 bases and J dropped 8 bases, with 11 bases sitting between them. CDR1 SQVTM and CDR2 ANQGSEA come from the germline V gene. The CDR3 has 11 residues. The CDR3 reads CSVAQGSGYTF. CDR3 nucleotide sequence: TGCAGCGTTGCTCAGGGTAGCGGCTACACCTTC.

The rearrangement joins TRBV2 to TRBJ2-3; D may match TRBD1 or TRBD2 (5 bases each). This CDR3 has 14 amino acids. V lost 5 bases to trimming and J lost 8 bases, with 17 bases between them. From germline, CDR1 is SNHLY and CDR2 FYNNEI. CDR3 coding DNA: TGTGCCAGCAGTCGGGACCCGGCAAAGGGTACGCAGTATTTT. This encodes CASSRDPAKGTQYF.

At least ten counts were recorded for this clonotype. The chain recombines TRBV20-1 with TRBJ2-1; perhaps TRBD2 as D (6 bases). The V end was cut by 0 bases, the J end by 6 bases, with 12 bases between. From germline, CDR1 is DFQATT and CDR2 SNEGSKA (reference sequence). The CDR3 is 14 residues long. The chain's CDR3 is CSAREASASNEQFF. DNA of the CDR3: TGCAGTGCTAGAGAGGCTAGCGCCAGCAATGAGCAGTTCTTC.

The chain uses TRBV12-3 or TRBV12-4 and TRBJ1-3, with a weak D call TRBD1 (5 bases). V was clipped by 7 bases and J by 5 bases, with 21 bases between them. This CDR3 has 16 amino acids. The CDR3 spells CASTSRDGTGRNTIYF. In DNA, the CDR3 is TGTGCCAGCACCTCAAGGGACGGGACGGGGCGAAACACCATATATTTT.

This clonotype has just a few counts. This sequence may be a read error, since a much larger clone differs from it by one base. This chain links TRBV2 with TRBJ2-7; 12 positions agree with TRBD2. J lost 4 bases, V lost 8 bases, and 9 bases had no gene match. There are 15 residues in the CDR3. Germline values: CDR1 SNHLY, CDR2 FYNNEI. The CDR3 DNA reads TGTGCCAGCGGCCCCACTAGCGGGGGGCAGTACGAGCAGTACTTC. This sequence encodes CASGPTSGGQYEQYF.

V is TRBV15 and J is TRBJ2-5, with 9 bases identical to TRBD2. V lost 5 bases to trimming and J lost 4 bases; unmatched junction nucleotides: 8. Germline V CDR1 and CDR2: LNHNV, YYDKDF (reference sequence). The CDR3 is made up of 15 amino acids. CDR3 DNA sequence: TGTGCCACCAGCGGCACCGGGACTAGCCGAGAGACCCAGTACTTC. This translates into CATSGTGTSRETQYF. Based on the CDR3 plus reference TRBV15 and TRBJ2-5, the full variable domain is DAMVIQNPRYQVTQFGKPVTLSCSQTLNHNVMYWYQQKSSQAPKLLFHYYDKDFNNEADTPDNFQSRRPNTSFCFLDIRSPGLGDTAMYLCATSGTGTSRETQYFGPGTRLLVL.

This clonotype was detected many times. The chain is built from TRBV2 and TRBJ1-1, with D possibly matching TRBD1 (5 bases). This CDR3 spans 13 amino acids. CDR1 is SNHLY and CDR2 is FYNNEI in the germline V gene. Deletions cut 6 bases from V and 2 bases from J, with 10 bases between. In nucleotides, the CDR3 is TGTGCCAGCAGAGGGGAACCCAACACTGAAGCTTTCTTT. It translates to CASRGEPNTEAFF.

In this sample, this clonotype turned up many times. V usage is TRBV9 and J usage is TRBJ2-1; weak D call: TRBD2 (5 bases). This CDR3 comprises 14 residues. The V end lost 3 bases, the J end lost 5 bases, and 12 bases lay between the germline ends. The germline V gene encodes CDR1 SGDLS and CDR2 YYNGEE. CDR3 sequence reads: CASSARLTNNEQFF. In DNA, the CDR3 is TGTGCCAGCAGCGCTCGACTAACAAACAATGAGCAGTTCTTC. Filled out from reference TRBV9 and TRBJ2-1, the complete variable domain reads DSGVTQTPKHLITATGQRVTLRCSPRSGDLSVYWYQQSLDQGLQFLIQYYNGEERAKGNILERFSAQQFPDLHSELNLSSLELGDSALYFCASSARLTNNEQFFGPGTRLTVL.

The chain recombines TRBV25-1 with TRBJ1-2; TRBD1 might be the D (6 bases). Trimming cost V 6 bases and J 2 bases, with 16 bases left between them. There are 15 residues in the CDR3. Germline V gene lookup returns CDR1 MGHDK and CDR2 SYGVNS. The DNA of the CDR3 is TGTGCCAGCAGCACGCGCCCACAGGGCAACTATGGCTACACCTTC. Its protein is CASSTRPQGNYGYTF.

This clonotype was detected ten times or more. This rearrangement joins TRBV11-3 to TRBJ2-7; perhaps D is TRBD1 or TRBD2 (5 bases each). Germline CDR1 reads SGHNT; CDR2 reads YENEEA. V gave up 5 bases and J gave up 3 bases, with 17 bases separating them. CDR3 length: 15 residues. In DNA form, the CDR3 reads TGTGCCAGCAGCGACCCGGGACGCACGCTCTACGAGCAGTACTTC. Amino acid sequence: CASSDPGRTLYEQYF. Looking up the rest from reference TRBV11-3 and TRBJ2-7 gives the full variable domain: EAGVVQSPRYKIIEKKQPVAFWCNPISGHNTLYWYLQNLGQGPELLIRYENEEAVDDSQLPKDRFSAERLKGVDSTLKIQPAELGDSAVYLCASSDPGRTLYEQYFGPGTRLTVT.

Only one count was recorded for this clonotype. V usage is TRBV11-1 and J usage is TRBJ1-6; TRBD1 is a possible D gene (5 bases). The CDR3 contains 17 residues. The V gene's germline CDR1 is SGHAT and CDR2 FQDESV (reference sequence). The V and J ends lost 5 bases and 7 bases respectively, with 21 bases between them. The CDR3 sequence is CASSNRQGTGENSPLHF. In nucleotides, the CDR3 is TGTGCCAGCAGCAACCGACAAGGGACGGGTGAGAATTCACCCCTCCACTTT.

This rearrangement joins TRBV24-1 to TRBJ1-2; a possible D gene is TRBD1 (6 bases). The V end lost 6 bases, the J end lost 2 bases, and 12 bases lay between the germline ends. The CDR3 runs 14 residues. Per the germline V gene, CDR1 is KGHDR and CDR2 is SFDVKD. The CDR3 here is CATSSGTTNYGYTF. CDR3 nucleotides: TGTGCCACCAGTTCCGGGACAACGAACTATGGCTACACCTTC.

The chain links TRBV5-8 to TRBJ2-7, with 13 bases lining up with TRBD2. Germline CDR1 SGHTS, CDR2 YDEGEE. Unmatched junction bases numbered 4, after V lost 0 bases and J lost 7 bases. The CDR3 has 15 amino acids. CDR3 DNA: TGTGCCAGCAGCTTGGAACTAGCGGGGGGGCATGAGCAGTACTTC. This translates into CASSLELAGGHEQYF. Variable domain in full (rest from reference TRBV5-8 and TRBJ2-7): EAGVTQSPTHLIKTRGQQATLRCSPISGHTSVYWYQQALGLGLQFLLWYDEGEERNRGNFPPRFSGRQFPNYSSELNVNALELEDSALYLCASSLELAGGHEQYFGPGTRLTVT.

As concerns this clonotype: Without the conserved terminal phenylalanine or tryptophan, this CDR3 likely stems from a read error. The J gene is TRBJ1-1, the V gene TRBV6-2 or TRBV6-3, with D tentatively TRBD1 (5 bases). Trimming left V 2 bases short and J 0 bases short, with 10 bases between. In germline, CDR1 is MNHEY, CDR2 SVGEGT. This CDR3 is 15 amino acids long. The CDR3, as DNA: TGTGCCAGCAGTTACGTTGGGGGACTGAACACTGAAGCTTTCCTT. Its translation: CASSYVGGLNTEAFL.

This clonotype came up a few times. This may be a read error: a much more frequent sequence differs by one nucleotide. The rearrangement uses TRBV5-1 and TRBJ1-1; weak D call: TRBD1 (5 bases). Trimming took off 7 bases at V and 4 bases at J, with 14 bases between the two ends. Germline assignment: CDR1 SGHRS and CDR2 YFSETQ. CDR3 size: 13 residues. The CDR3 loop is CASGIGTVTEAFF. The CDR3 DNA sequence: TGCGCCAGCGGCATCGGGACGGTCACTGAAGCTTTCTTT.

The chain recombines TRBV19 with TRBJ2-1; 10 nucleotides match TRBD2. V gave up 4 bases and J gave up 3 bases; unmatched junction bases: 3. The CDR3 loop spans 15 amino acids. CDR1 LNHDA and CDR2 SQIVND come from the germline V gene (reference sequence). DNA for the CDR3: TGTGCCAGTAGTACGAGCGGGGGGGTCTACAATGAGCAGTTCTTC. This sequence encodes CASSTSGGVYNEQFF. The whole variable domain, filled in from reference TRBV19 and TRBJ2-1, reads DGGITQSPKYLFRKEGQNVTLSCEQNLNHDAMYWYRQDPGQGLRLIYYSQIVNDFQKGDIAEGYSVSREKKESFPLTVTSAQKNPTAFYLCASSTSGGVYNEQFFGPGTRLTVL.

For this clonotype: A much larger clone lies a single base off, so this may be a read error. The rearrangement links TRBV18 to TRBJ1-1; D not certain. Looked up from germline, CDR1 is KGHSH and CDR2 is LQKENI. CDR3 size: 12 residues. V was pared by 2 bases and J by 3 bases, with 4 bases between. The CDR3 loop reads CASSPADTEAFF. Here the CDR3 DNA reads TGTGCCAGCTCACCAGCGGACACTGAAGCTTTCTTT.

This clonotype is a singleton in its sample. CDR3 residues: CSARDFGTGNTDTQYF. The CDR3 DNA reads as TGCAGTGCTAGAGATTTCGGGACAGGGAACACAGATACGCAGTATTTT. The rearrangement joins TRBV20-1 to TRBJ2-3; the match to TRBD1 covers 9 bases. The CDR3 totals 16 residues. J lost 2 bases, V lost 0 bases, and 6 bases had no gene match. In germline, CDR1 is DFQATT, CDR2 SNEGSKA (reference sequence).

Details on this clonotype: Possible read error: a much larger clone is one base away. This sequence joins TRBV12-3 or TRBV12-4 and TRBJ2-3; 8 positions match TRBD2. The CDR3 contains 14 residues. The CDR3 loop is CASSSSGGFDTRYF. CDR3 DNA: TGTGCCAGCAGTTCCAGCGGGGGTTTCGATACGCGGTATTTT.

In this sample, this clonotype turned up many times. This rearrangement joins TRBV9 to TRBJ2-1; TRBD1 agrees at 7 bases. CDR3 size: 16 residues. V lost 4 bases and J lost 0; bases outside the gene matches: 7. CDR1 and CDR2 (germline): SGDLS, YYNGEE. The CDR3 DNA is TGTGCCAGCAGCCGGACAGGCGCAAGCTCCTACAATGAGCAGTTCTTC. It encodes CASSRTGASSYNEQFF.

This sequence joins TRBV20-1 and TRBJ2-7, with 9 bases lining up with TRBD2. There are 13 residues in the CDR3. The V and J ends lost 6 bases and 3 bases, in that order; junction bases with no gene match: 6. CDR1 is DFQATT and CDR2 is SNEGSKA in the germline V gene (reference sequence). The CDR3 DNA is TGCAGTGCCACCGGGACTAGCAGCTACGAGCAGTACTTC. Translated: CSATGTSSYEQYF.

This clonotype was found a few times. V gene TRBV29-1 combines with J gene TRBJ2-1; TRBD2 aligns across 9 bases. V shed 6 bases and J 1 base; nucleotides not matched to a gene: 4. This CDR3 is built from 14 residues. CDR1 is SQVTM and CDR2 is ANQGSEA in the germline V gene. The CDR3 protein is CSVGGLASYNEQFF. The CDR3 region has the DNA TGCAGCGTAGGGGGACTAGCTTCCTACAATGAGCAGTTCTTC.

The table lists this clonotype with many counts. This chain links TRBV20-1 with TRBJ2-2; 12 positions agree with TRBD2. The V and J ends lost 6 bases and 4 bases, in that order; junction bases with no gene match: 3. The CDR3 consists of 14 residues. Germline CDR1 DFQATT, CDR2 SNEGSKA (reference sequence). DNA of the CDR3: TGCAGTGCGCTAGCGGGAGGGCCCACCGGGGAGCTGTTTTTT. Translation: CSALAGGPTGELFF.

This clonotype was detected ten times or more. The chain combines TRBV6-1 with TRBJ1-3; D unresolved. Germline assignment: CDR1 MNHNS and CDR2 SASEGT. V was trimmed by 8 bases and J by 13 bases, leaving 21 bases between them. The CDR3 contains 13 residues. The CDR3 nucleotides read TGTGCCAGCCACCAACCAGGAGCAGGTCCAATATATTTT. This translates into CASHQPGAGPIYF.